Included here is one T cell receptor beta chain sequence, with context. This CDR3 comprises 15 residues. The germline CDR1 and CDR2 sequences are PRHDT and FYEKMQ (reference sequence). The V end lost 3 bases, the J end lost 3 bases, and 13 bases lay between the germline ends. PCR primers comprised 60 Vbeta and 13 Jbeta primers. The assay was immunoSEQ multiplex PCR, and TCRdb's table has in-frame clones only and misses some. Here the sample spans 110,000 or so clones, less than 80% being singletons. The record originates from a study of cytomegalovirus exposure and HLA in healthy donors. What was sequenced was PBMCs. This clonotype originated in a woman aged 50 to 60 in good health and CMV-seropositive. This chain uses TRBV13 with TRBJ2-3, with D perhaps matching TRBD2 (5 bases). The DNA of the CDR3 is TGTGCCAGCAGCTTGGATGGGAGCGGTACAGATACGCAGTATTTT. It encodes CASSLDGSGTDTQYF.